This TCR beta chain was captured in a study of control samples from healthy donors and cancer patients. The repertoire was sequenced with immunoSEQ multiplex PCR; TCRdb's copy has only in-frame clones and lacks some. There are about 100,000 clones in the sample; approximately 93% occur only once, and 8% lies in the top ten. CDR3 length: 17 amino acids. V was shortened by 2 bases and J by 0 bases, with 17 bases between the two germline ends. Germline CDR1 SGHNT, CDR2 YYREEE (reference sequence). The chain links TRBV5-4 to TRBJ1-1; a possible D gene is TRBD1 (6 bases). Sequencing was performed on blood. The sequence came from a man younger than 35 in good health. The chain's CDR3 is CASSFGQRTTLNTEAFF. The CDR3 bases are TGTGCCAGCAGCTTCGGACAGAGAACTACTTTGAACACTGAAGCTTTCTTT.